This T cell receptor (beta chain) was sequenced during a study of early stage breast cancer tumors. In the study overall: About 70% of the 16 invasive tumors were ER+, PR+ and HER2-. The ER+/PR+/HER2- tumors included roughly eight ductal and a few lobular carcinomas. General study results and limits: In about 90% of the 16 patients, blood comparison separated tumor from normal breast.

About this clone itself: Its antigen is unidentified. The junction departs from germline at one end; a sequencing error may be responsible.

Per germline, CDR1 SGHNT and CDR2 YYREEE (reference sequence). The CDR3 contains 14 residues. Some clones are missing from TCRdb's copy, which holds only in-frame ones; the method was immunoSEQ multiplex PCR. The repertoire includes tens of thousands of clones, around three quarters of them detected once, and about 3.7% sits in the top ten. The V call is TRBV5-4, the J call TRBJ2-1; D not resolved. What was sequenced was blood. This clonotype was sampled from a young adult with breast cancer. For the CDR3, the DNA is TGTGCCAGCGGCTTAAGCATCCCCCCCAGTGAGCAGTTCTTC. It translates to CASGLSIPPSEQFF. Drawing the rest from reference TRBV5-4 and TRBJ2-1, the complete variable domain is ETGVTQSPTHLIKTRGQQVTLRCSSQSGHNTVSWYQQALGQGPQFIFQYYREEENGRGNFPPRFSGLQFPNYSSELNVNALELDDSALYLCASGLSIPPSEQFFGPGTRLTVL.